Detailed here is one TCR beta chain. Its antigen remains unidentified. The data were taken from a study of CD4 T cells in relation to SARS-CoV-2 and coronaviruses. Across the study: PBMCs were cultured with antigen for over 8 days before TCR beta sequencing. Study-wide findings and caveats: About 64% of donors had memory CD4+ clonotypes crossrecognizing SARS-CoV-2 and common cold coronavirus spike.

Unexposed donor CD4+ T cells date from about 2011-2018, before the COVID-19 pandemic. Isolation of CD4+ T cells took place after about 10 days in culture. Cells permitting, SARS-CoV-2 S/N and four cold-coronavirus spikes were tested on unexposed-donor CD4+ T cells. Half the medium was replaced with IL-2 medium on days 3 and 7. CDR1 and CDR2 from the germline V gene are GTSNPN and SVGIG (reference sequence). Unmatched junction bases numbered 9, after V lost 6 bases and J lost 5 bases. The CDR3 sequence is 13 residues long. Generated by immunoSEQ multiplex PCR, the TCRdb table keeps only in-frame clones and is missing some. The table lists 30,000 or so clones, approximately 75% of them singletons.

This TCR was sampled from a human donor in good health. This chain uses TRBV30 with TRBJ1-1, with 7 bases matching TRBD1. The sample taken for sequencing was CD4+ T cells from PBMCs, cultured in vitro. Here the CDR3 reads CACTRGPRTEAFF. CDR3 nucleotides: TGTGCCTGTACAAGGGGGCCTCGTACTGAAGCTTTCTTT.